The T cell receptor (beta chain) under discussion was sequenced for a study of PD-L1 blockade in urothelial cancer. Study-level background: Most of the 29 patients were men who had bladder-origin urothelial cancer. Researchers looked at the blood 3 weeks (second dose) and 6 weeks after treatment began. Study-level results: Below-median blood TCR clonality before treatment forecast better survival.

TCRdb's copy holds only in-frame clones and misses some; the assay was immunoSEQ multiplex PCR. Of 85,000 to 90,000 clones in the sample, more than 70% were seen once. Time point specified: pretreatment peripheral blood. Anywhere from 1 to 8 samples came from each patient, spanning pretreatment and on-treatment. The CDR3 extends over 12 amino acids. Per the germline V gene, CDR1 is GTSNPN and CDR2 is SVGIG (reference sequence). V dropped 2 bases and J dropped 5 bases, with 9 bases sitting between them. On this clone: Its target is unknown.

The V call is TRBV30, the J call TRBJ2-5; D is perhaps TRBD2 (6 bases). The TCR comes from a man in his sixties with urothelial cancer. The material sequenced was PBMCs, taken around atezolizumab (anti-PD-L1) treatment. The CDR3 protein is CAWSPGGETQYF. The CDR3 region has the DNA TGTGCCTGGAGTCCTGGGGGGGAGACCCAGTACTTC.